The 16 T cell receptor beta chains below come from one sample, sequenced in a study of shared clonotypes between healthy human individuals. Produced via immunoSEQ multiplex PCR; TCRdb's table is partial and in-frame only. Among a few hundred thousand clones listed, roughly three quarters were seen once. The sequencing sample was made of PBMCs. The receptors originated from a woman between 40 and 50 years old in good health. Some clones in this sample may be carry-over from other donors' samples.

This clone was counted a single time. This rearrangement joins TRBV5-6 to TRBJ2-7; D possibly corresponds to TRBD2 (5 bases). The CDR3 has 15 amino acids. Per germline, CDR1 SGHDT and CDR2 YYEEEE. The V end was cut by 4 bases, the J end by 7 bases, with 21 bases between. CDR3 sequence: CASSHSRTPITEQYF. Here the CDR3 DNA reads TGTGCCAGCAGCCACTCGAGGACTCCGATTACGGAGCAGTACTTC.

The chain combines TRBV7-2 with TRBJ1-2; 8 bases agree with TRBD1. The V gene's germline CDR1 is SGHTA and CDR2 FQGNSA. The CDR3 runs to 14 residues. The ends lost 3 bases at V and 3 bases at J; junction bases unmatched: 3. The DNA of the CDR3 is TGTGCCAGCAGCTTCGACAGGGGCGACTATGGCTACACCTTC. Encoded protein: CASSFDRGDYGYTF.

Turning to this clone: Since a much larger clone is just one base distant, this may be a read error. The chain is built from TRBV7-2 and TRBJ2-5, with D tentatively TRBD2 (6 bases). The CDR3 contains 15 residues. The V gene's germline CDR1 is SGHTA and CDR2 FQGNSA. Trimming removed 4 bases from V and 0 bases from J, with 12 bases in between. The CDR3 region is CASSWGPSDQETQYF. For the CDR3, the DNA is TGTGCCAGCAGCTGGGGTCCTAGCGACCAAGAGACCCAGTACTTC.

The chain combines TRBV11-2 with TRBJ2-7; no reliable D call. With 0 bases removed from V and 4 bases from J, the gap between germline ends came to 16 bases. CDR3 length equals 16 residues. Germline values: CDR1 SGHAT, CDR2 FQNNGV. This chain's CDR3 is CASSLEVVPLQYEQYF. DNA for the CDR3: TGTGCCAGCAGCTTAGAGGTGGTCCCACTACAATACGAGCAGTACTTC.

J is TRBJ1-5 and V is TRBV4-2; a possible D gene is TRBD1 (5 bases). This CDR3 is built from 15 residues. In germline, CDR1 is LGHNA, CDR2 YNFKEQ. V was pared by 0 bases and J by 7 bases, with 13 bases between. CDR3 amino acids: CASSQESGEAQPQHF. Here the CDR3 DNA reads TGTGCCAGCAGCCAAGAGTCGGGGGAGGCACAGCCCCAGCATTTT.

This clone occurred once. The chain uses TRBV6-6 and TRBJ2-1; D not resolved. Germline lookup yields CDR1 MNHNY and CDR2 SVGAGI (reference sequence). Between the trimmed V and J ends, which lost 10 bases and 3 bases, there was a span of 10 bases. This CDR3 region has 12 residues. The CDR3 region is CAIVNSYNEQFF. The CDR3 nucleotides read TGTGCCATTGTCAACAGCTACAATGAGCAGTTCTTC.

The chain joins TRBV19 to TRBJ2-1; 12 bases are a match to TRBD1. Germline-derived CDR1 and CDR2 are LNHDA and SQIVND (reference sequence). This CDR3 has 17 residues. Trimming cost V 4 bases and J 9 bases; bases outside gene matches: 13. The CDR3 region is CASSTNRDRGPKGEQFF. The CDR3 bases are TGTGCCAGTAGTACGAACCGGGACAGGGGGCCGAAGGGTGAGCAGTTCTTC.

This clone was observed at least ten times. The chain combines TRBV28 with TRBJ1-1; a weak D match, TRBD1 (5 bases). Trimming took 8 bases from V and 7 from J, leaving 17 bases between them. Germline lookup yields CDR1 MDHEN and CDR2 SYDVKM. The CDR3 spans 13 residues. Here the CDR3 DNA reads TGTGCCAGCGTCGGTGAGGAAAGGGGTGAAGCTTTCTTT. It specifies CASVGEERGEAFF.

This chain uses TRBV5-4 with TRBJ2-7, with TRBD2 as a possible D gene (6 bases). Trimming removed 0 bases at V and 3 bases at J, with 16 bases between. There are 16 residues in the CDR3. CDR1 and CDR2 from the germline V gene are SGHNT and YYREEE (reference sequence). The CDR3 nucleotides are TGTGCCAGCAGCTTGGGCATTTATGGGGGAGGCTACGAGCAGTACTTC. This translates into CASSLGIYGGGYEQYF. Complete variable domain (other parts from reference TRBV5-4 and TRBJ2-7): ETGVTQSPTHLIKTRGQQVTLRCSSQSGHNTVSWYQQALGQGPQFIFQYYREEENGRGNFPPRFSGLQFPNYSSELNVNALELDDSALYLCASSLGIYGGGYEQYFGPGTRLTVT.

This chain joins TRBV7-3 and TRBJ2-2; possibly TRBD2 for D (5 bases). Trimming removed 5 bases from V and 2 bases from J, with 15 bases in between. CDR3 length: 16 amino acids. In germline, CDR1 is SGHTA, CDR2 FQGTGA. The CDR3 loop reads CASSPNSGSNTGELFF. The CDR3 bases are TGTGCCAGCAGCCCAAACAGCGGAAGTAACACCGGGGAGCTGTTTTTT.

CDR3 DNA: TGCGCCAGCAGACGGACAGGGAAAGACGAGCAGTACTTC. This sequence encodes CASRRTGKDEQYF. The rearrangement joins TRBV4-1 to TRBJ2-5; 8 positions match TRBD1. TRBJ2-7 matches the DNA end more closely, so the J call is doubtful. The CDR3 is made up of 13 amino acids. In germline, CDR1 is MGHRA, CDR2 YSYEKL.

The chain recombines TRBV30 with TRBJ2-6; D gene uncertain. Germline V gene lookup returns CDR1 GTSNPN and CDR2 SVGIG (reference sequence). The ends were cut back, 0 bases at V and 1 base at J, with 7 bases in the middle. The CDR3 is made up of 15 amino acids. CDR3: CAWSVSKSGANVLTF. CDR3 nucleotides: TGTGCCTGGAGTGTATCGAAGTCTGGGGCCAACGTCCTGACTTTC. Full variable domain (remainder filled in from reference TRBV30 and TRBJ2-6): SQTIHQWPATLVQPVGSPLSLECTVEGTSNPNLYWYRQAAGRGLQLLFYSVGIGQISSEVPQNLSASRPQDRQFILSSKKLLLSDSGFYLCAWSVSKSGANVLTFGAGSRLTVL.

The chain recombines TRBV7-9 with TRBJ2-2; unclear D gene. The CDR3 totals 16 residues. V lost 3 bases and J 0 bases, leaving 11 bases between the germline ends. Germline V gene data show CDR1 as SEHNR and CDR2 as FQNEAQ (reference sequence). The CDR3 spells CASSFTTSANTGELFF. In nucleotides, the CDR3 is TGTGCCAGCAGCTTTACAACCAGCGCGAACACCGGGGAGCTGTTTTTT.

CDR3 sequence reads: CASSLKTSSGANVLTF. The DNA for the CDR3 is TGCGCCAGCAGCTTAAAAACTAGCTCTGGGGCCAACGTCCTGACTTTC. The J gene is TRBJ2-6, the V gene TRBV10-2, with D possibly being TRBD2 (5 bases). The CDR3 runs 16 residues. V gave up 6 bases and J gave up 0 bases, with 12 bases separating them. Per germline, CDR1 WSHSY and CDR2 SAAADI.

The chain employs TRBV7-9 and TRBJ1-1, with a possible D match to TRBD1 (6 bases). The CDR3 sequence is 16 residues long. CDR1 is SEHNR, CDR2 FQNEAQ, per germline (reference sequence). V was cut by 3 bases and J by 1 base, with 15 bases left in between. CDR3 region: CASSFSGTLENTEAFF. In DNA form, the CDR3 reads TGTGCCAGCAGCTTTTCCGGGACACTAGAGAACACTGAAGCTTTCTTT.

About this clone: A much bigger clone sits one base away, suggesting this may be a read error. No conserved phenylalanine or tryptophan ends this CDR3, so it is likely a read error. This chain uses TRBV30 with TRBJ1-2; D gene uncertain. The V gene's germline CDR1 is GTSNPN and CDR2 SVGIG (reference sequence). This CDR3 comprises 10 residues. Trimming took 8 bases from V and 7 from J, leaving 11 bases between them. This CDR3 is CAGRLSGYTY. The CDR3 nucleotides read TGTGCCGGAAGACTTTCTGGCTACACCTAC.